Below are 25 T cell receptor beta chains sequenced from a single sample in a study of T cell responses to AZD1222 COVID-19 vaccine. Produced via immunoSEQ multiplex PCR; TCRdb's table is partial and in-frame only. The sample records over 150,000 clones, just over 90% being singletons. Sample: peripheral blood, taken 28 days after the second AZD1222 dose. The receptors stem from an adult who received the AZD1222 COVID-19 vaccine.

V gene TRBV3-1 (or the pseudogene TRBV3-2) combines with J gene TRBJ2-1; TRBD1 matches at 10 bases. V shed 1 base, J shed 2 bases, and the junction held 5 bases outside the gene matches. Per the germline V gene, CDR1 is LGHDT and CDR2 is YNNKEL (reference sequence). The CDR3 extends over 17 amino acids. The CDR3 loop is CASSQGDRGWTYNEQFF. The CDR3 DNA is TGTGCCAGCAGCCAAGGGGACAGGGGTTGGACCTACAATGAGCAGTTCTTC.

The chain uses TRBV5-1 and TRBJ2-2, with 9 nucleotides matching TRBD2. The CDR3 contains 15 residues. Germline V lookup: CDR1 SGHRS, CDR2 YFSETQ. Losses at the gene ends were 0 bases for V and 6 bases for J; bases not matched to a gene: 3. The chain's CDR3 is CASSLVAGEAGELFF. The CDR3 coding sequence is TGCGCCAGCAGCTTGGTAGCGGGAGAGGCCGGGGAGCTGTTTTTT.

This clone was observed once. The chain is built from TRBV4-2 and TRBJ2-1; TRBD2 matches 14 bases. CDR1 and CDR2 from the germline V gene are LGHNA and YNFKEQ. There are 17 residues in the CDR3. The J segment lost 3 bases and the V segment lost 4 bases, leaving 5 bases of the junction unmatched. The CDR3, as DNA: TGTGCCAGCAGCCCCGGGACTAGCGGGAGAAGCTACAATGAGCAGTTCTTC. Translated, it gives CASSPGTSGRSYNEQFF.

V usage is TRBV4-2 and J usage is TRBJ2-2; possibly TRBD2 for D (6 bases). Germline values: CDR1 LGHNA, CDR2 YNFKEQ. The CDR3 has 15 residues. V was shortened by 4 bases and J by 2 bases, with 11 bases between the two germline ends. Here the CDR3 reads CASSRSGLNTGELFF. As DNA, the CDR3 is TGTGCCAGCAGCCGTAGCGGACTCAACACCGGGGAGCTGTTTTTT.

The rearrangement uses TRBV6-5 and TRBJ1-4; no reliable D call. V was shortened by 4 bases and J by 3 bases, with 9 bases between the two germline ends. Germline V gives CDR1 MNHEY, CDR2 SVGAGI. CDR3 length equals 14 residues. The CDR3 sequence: CASSFEDSNEKLFF. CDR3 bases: TGTGCCAGCAGTTTTGAAGACTCTAATGAAAAACTGTTTTTT.

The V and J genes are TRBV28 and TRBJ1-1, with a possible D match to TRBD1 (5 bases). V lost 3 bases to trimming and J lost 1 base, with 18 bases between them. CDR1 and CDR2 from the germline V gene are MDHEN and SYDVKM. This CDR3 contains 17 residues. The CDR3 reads CASSLSQQLGGNTEAFF. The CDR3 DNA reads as TGTGCCAGCAGTTTGTCCCAACAGCTGGGGGGGAACACTGAAGCTTTCTTT.

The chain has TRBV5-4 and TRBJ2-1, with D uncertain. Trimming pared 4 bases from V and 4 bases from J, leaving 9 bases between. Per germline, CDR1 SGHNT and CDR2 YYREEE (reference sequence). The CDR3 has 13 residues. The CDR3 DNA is TGTGCCAGCAGCGGCGGACCGTACAATGAGCAGTTCTTC. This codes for CASSGGPYNEQFF. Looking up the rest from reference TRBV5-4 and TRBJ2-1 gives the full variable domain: ETGVTQSPTHLIKTRGQQVTLRCSSQSGHNTVSWYQQALGQGPQFIFQYYREEENGRGNFPPRFSGLQFPNYSSELNVNALELDDSALYLCASSGGPYNEQFFGPGTRLTVL.

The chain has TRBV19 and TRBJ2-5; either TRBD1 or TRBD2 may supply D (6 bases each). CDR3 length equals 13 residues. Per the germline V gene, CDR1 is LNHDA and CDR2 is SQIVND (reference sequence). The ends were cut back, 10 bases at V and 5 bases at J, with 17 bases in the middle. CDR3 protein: CATGGRAGETQYF. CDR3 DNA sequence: TGTGCCACCGGGGGCCGAGCCGGGGAGACCCAGTACTTC.

As DNA, the CDR3 is TGTGCCAGCAGCGTAGCTCTTTCGGTGGGGATACGTTCACCCCTCCACTTT. Protein sequence: CASSVALSVGIRSPLHF. The chain recombines TRBV9 with TRBJ1-6; no firm D call. Germline CDR1 and CDR2: SGDLS and YYNGEE. The length of the CDR3 is 17 residues. Trimming shortened V by 0 bases and J by 9 bases, and 19 bases separated the two germline ends.

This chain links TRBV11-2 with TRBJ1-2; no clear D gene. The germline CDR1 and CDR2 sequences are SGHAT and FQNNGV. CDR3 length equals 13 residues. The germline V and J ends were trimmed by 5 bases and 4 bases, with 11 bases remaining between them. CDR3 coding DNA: TGTGCCAGCAGCCTCACACTGGGCTATGGCTACACCTTC. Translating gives CASSLTLGYGYTF. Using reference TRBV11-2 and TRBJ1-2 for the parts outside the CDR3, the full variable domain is EAGVAQSPRYKIIEKRQSVAFWCNPISGHATLYWYQQILGQGPKLLIQFQNNGVVDDSQLPKDRFSAERLKGVDSTLKIQPAKLEDSAVYLCASSLTLGYGYTFGSGTRLTVV.

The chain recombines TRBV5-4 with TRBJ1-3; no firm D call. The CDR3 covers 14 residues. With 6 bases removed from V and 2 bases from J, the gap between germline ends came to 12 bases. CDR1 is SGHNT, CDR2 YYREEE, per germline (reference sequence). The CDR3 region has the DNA TGTGCCAGCAAACGACAAGGGCCTGGAAACACCATATATTTT. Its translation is CASKRQGPGNTIYF.

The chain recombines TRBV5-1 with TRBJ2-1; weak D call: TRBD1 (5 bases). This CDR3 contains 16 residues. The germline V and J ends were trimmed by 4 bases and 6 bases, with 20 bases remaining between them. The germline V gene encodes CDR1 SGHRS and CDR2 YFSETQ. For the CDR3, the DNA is TGCGCCAGCAGCCTGCGAGCAGCAGGTCAGGGCAATGAGCAGTTCTTC. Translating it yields CASSLRAAGQGNEQFF.

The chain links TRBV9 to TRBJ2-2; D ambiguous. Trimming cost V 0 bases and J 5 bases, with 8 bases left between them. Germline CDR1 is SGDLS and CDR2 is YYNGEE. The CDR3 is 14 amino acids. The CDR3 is CASSVVSGTGELFF. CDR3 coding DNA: TGTGCCAGCAGCGTAGTTTCCGGGACCGGGGAGCTGTTTTTT.

For the CDR3, the DNA is TGTGCCAGAGGAACGGTGACCTACGAGCAGTACTTC. Amino acid sequence: CARGTVTYEQYF. The gene calls are TRBV7-9 and TRBJ2-7; no clear D. The length of the CDR3 is 12 residues. Germline CDR1 SEHNR, CDR2 FQNEAQ (reference sequence). Trimming shortened V by 9 bases and J by 2 bases, and 11 bases separated the two germline ends.

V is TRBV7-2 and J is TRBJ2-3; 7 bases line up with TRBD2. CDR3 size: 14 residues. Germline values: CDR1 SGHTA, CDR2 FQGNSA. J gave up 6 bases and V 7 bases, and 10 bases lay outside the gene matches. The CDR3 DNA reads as TGTGCCAGCACCAGGACTAGTCCCCCGGATACGCAGTATTTT. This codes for CASTRTSPPDTQYF. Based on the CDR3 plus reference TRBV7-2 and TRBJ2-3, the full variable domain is GAGVSQSPSNKVTEKGKDVELRCDPISGHTALYWYRQSLGQGLEFLIYFQGNSAPDKSGLPSDRFSAERTGGSVSTLTIQRTQQEDSAVYLCASTRTSPPDTQYFGPGTRLTVL.

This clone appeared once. The CDR3 is CASSQDSGSRNYGYTF. CDR3 sequence (DNA): TGCGCCAGCAGCCAAGATTCAGGGTCAAGGAACTATGGCTACACCTTC. This chain links TRBV4-1 with TRBJ1-2; the D gene is possibly TRBD1 (5 bases). The CDR3 is 16 amino acids. Between the trimmed V and J ends, which lost 0 bases and 2 bases, there was a span of 13 bases. In germline, CDR1 is MGHRA, CDR2 YSYEKL.

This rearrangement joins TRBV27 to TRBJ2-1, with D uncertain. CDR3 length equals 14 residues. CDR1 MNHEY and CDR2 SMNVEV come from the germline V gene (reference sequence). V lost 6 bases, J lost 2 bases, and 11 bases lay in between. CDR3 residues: CASSFRRPYNEQFF. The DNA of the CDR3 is TGTGCCAGCAGCTTTAGACGGCCCTACAATGAGCAGTTCTTC.

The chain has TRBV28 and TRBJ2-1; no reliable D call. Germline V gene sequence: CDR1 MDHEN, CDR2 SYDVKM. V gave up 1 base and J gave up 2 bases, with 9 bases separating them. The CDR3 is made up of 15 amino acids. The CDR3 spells CASSLSADTYNEQFF. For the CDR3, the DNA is TGTGCCAGCAGTTTATCGGCAGATACCTACAATGAGCAGTTCTTC.

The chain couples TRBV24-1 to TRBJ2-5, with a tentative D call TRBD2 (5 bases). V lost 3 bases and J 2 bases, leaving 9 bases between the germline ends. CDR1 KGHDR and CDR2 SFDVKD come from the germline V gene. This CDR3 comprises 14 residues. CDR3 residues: CATSDPGKQETQYF. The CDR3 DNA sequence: TGTGCCACCAGTGATCCCGGGAAGCAAGAGACCCAGTACTTC.

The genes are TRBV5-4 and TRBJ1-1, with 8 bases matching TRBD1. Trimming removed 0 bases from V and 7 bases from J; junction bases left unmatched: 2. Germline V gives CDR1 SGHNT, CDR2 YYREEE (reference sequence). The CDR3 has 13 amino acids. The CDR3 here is CASSLGGTGEAFF. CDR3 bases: TGTGCCAGCAGCTTGGGCGGGACAGGTGAAGCTTTCTTT.

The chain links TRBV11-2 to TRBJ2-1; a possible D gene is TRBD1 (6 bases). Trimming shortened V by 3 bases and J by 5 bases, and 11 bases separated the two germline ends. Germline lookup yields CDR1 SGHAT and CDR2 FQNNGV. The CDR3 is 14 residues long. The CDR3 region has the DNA TGTGCCAGCAGCTTTAATTCAGGGGACAATGAGCAGTTCTTC. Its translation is CASSFNSGDNEQFF.

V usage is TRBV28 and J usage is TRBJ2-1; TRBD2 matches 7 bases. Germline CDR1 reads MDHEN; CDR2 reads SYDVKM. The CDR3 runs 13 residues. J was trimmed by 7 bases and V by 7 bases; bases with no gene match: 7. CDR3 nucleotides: TGTGCCAGCACCAACCCCGGGAGGAATGAGCAGTTCTTC. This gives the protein CASTNPGRNEQFF.

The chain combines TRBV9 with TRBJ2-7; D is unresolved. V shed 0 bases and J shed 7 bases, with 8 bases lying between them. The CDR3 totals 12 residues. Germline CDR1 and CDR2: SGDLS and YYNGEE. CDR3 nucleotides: TGTGCCAGCAGCGTAGATAAAGGAGAGCAGTACTTC. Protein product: CASSVDKGEQYF.

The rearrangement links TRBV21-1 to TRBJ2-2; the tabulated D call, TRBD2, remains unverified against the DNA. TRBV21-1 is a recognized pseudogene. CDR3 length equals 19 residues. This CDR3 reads CASSPRGSSGRVRTGELFF. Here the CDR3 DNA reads TGTGCCAGCAGCCCCCGGGGATCTAGCGGGAGGGTGCGGACCGGGGAGCTGTTTTTT.

The CDR3 is CAWSHGEQYF. The DNA of the CDR3 is TGTGCCTGGAGCCATGGCGAGCAGTACTTC. The chain couples TRBV30 to TRBJ2-7; D is ambiguous. Germline V CDR1 and CDR2: GTSNPN, SVGIG (reference sequence). This CDR3 spans 10 amino acids. Trimming cost V 3 bases and J 6 bases, with 6 bases left between them.